This entry lists 28 T cell receptor beta chains sequenced from one sample in a study of T cells in Graves' hyperthyroidism and ophthalmopathy. RNA transcripts yielded amplified TCR beta CDR3 regions. The primer set for the first-round RT-PCR of the TCR CDR3 was HTBI. TCRdb reprocessed the multiplex PCR reads via MiXCR and lists one record per CDR3 protein. The data contain a few hundred thousand distinct CDR3 sequences, about a sixth of them seen just once; the ten biggest clones take up around 47%. The source material was blood. These receptors were collected from a man aged 40-55 years with Graves' hyperthyroidism.

This clonotype came up a few times. The genes are TRBV4-3 and TRBJ1-2; D is unclear. Germline CDR1 LGHNA, CDR2 YSLEER. This CDR3 is 14 amino acids long. V lost 0 bases and J lost 6, with 11 bases in between. The DNA for the CDR3 is TGCGCCAGCAGCCAAGACCCGGAACCCCATGGCTACACCTTC. It specifies CASSQDPEPHGYTF.

This clonotype was detected many times. The rearrangement joins TRBV2 to TRBJ2-2; a possible D gene is TRBD1 (5 bases). CDR3 size: 17 residues. V was cut by 0 bases and J by 0 bases, with 11 bases left in between. In germline, CDR1 is SNHLY, CDR2 FYNNEI. In nucleotides, the CDR3 is TGTGCCAGCAGTGAAGCGCCTGGGGCACCGAACACCGGGGAGCTGTTTTTT. Protein: CASSEAPGAPNTGELFF.

This clonotype came up a few times. A much larger clone sits a single nucleotide away, making a read error possible. CDR3 amino acids: CASRPTGQGDYGYTF. CDR3 nucleotide sequence: TGTGCCAGCAGACCGACCGGACAGGGGGACTATGGCTACACCTTC. The V call is TRBV28, the J call TRBJ1-2, with 10 bases fitting TRBD1. This CDR3 has 15 residues. V trimming: 6 bases; J trimming: 3 bases; junction bases outside the gene matches: 7. Germline CDR1 and CDR2: MDHEN and SYDVKM.

The chain couples TRBV28 to TRBJ1-1; possible D gene TRBD1, 6 bases. V was clipped by 6 bases and J by 6 bases, with 17 bases between them. From germline, CDR1 is MDHEN and CDR2 SYDVKM. The CDR3 consists of 14 residues. This chain's CDR3 is CASRAGGAWAEAFF. Written as DNA, the CDR3 is TGTGCCAGCAGGGCCGGGGGGGCTTGGGCTGAAGCTTTCTTT.

The V call is TRBV29-1, the J call TRBJ1-5; D not resolved. Trimming took off 5 bases at V and 2 bases at J, with 7 bases between the two ends. Germline assignment: CDR1 SQVTM and CDR2 ANQGSEA. This CDR3 comprises 12 residues. The DNA for the CDR3 is TGCAGCGTTAAGATTGGCAATCAGCCCCAGCATTTT. Translated: CSVKIGNQPQHF.

In its sample, this clonotype was seen many times. The V and J genes are TRBV20-1 and TRBJ2-2; 12 bases fit TRBD2. Germline lookup yields CDR1 DFQATT and CDR2 SNEGSKA (reference sequence). The J segment lost 4 bases and the V segment lost 6 bases, leaving 6 bases of the junction unmatched. The CDR3 runs to 15 residues. DNA for the CDR3: TGCAGTGCGTCAGGACTAGCGGGGCCCACCGGGGAGCTGTTTTTT. It is translated as CSASGLAGPTGELFF.

This clonotype was seen at least ten times. V is TRBV4-3 and J is TRBJ2-2; the D gene is possibly TRBD2 (6 bases). The V gene's germline CDR1 is LGHNA and CDR2 YSLEER. The CDR3 contains 15 residues. V gave up 0 bases and J gave up 5 bases, with 10 bases separating them. The CDR3: CASSQELGGTGELFF. In DNA form, the CDR3 reads TGCGCCAGCAGCCAAGAATTGGGAGGAACCGGGGAGCTGTTTTTT.

This clonotype was counted a few times. The chain links TRBV19 to TRBJ1-2; no clear D. Germline CDR1 LNHDA, CDR2 SQIVND (reference sequence). The V and J ends lost 5 bases and 7 bases respectively, with 23 bases between them. The CDR3 is 16 residues long. CDR3 nucleotide sequence: TGTGCCAGTAGTCCCAGCGGGGAAACACGGAGCCGTGGCTACACCTTC. Translation gives CASSPSGETRSRGYTF.

Here the CDR3 reads CASSGGGDSTDTQYF. CDR3 coding DNA: TGTGCCAGCAGTGGCGGGGGGGATAGCACAGATACGCAGTATTTT. V and J are TRBV6-1 and TRBJ2-3, with 9 nucleotides matching TRBD2. The germline CDR1 and CDR2 sequences are MNHNS and SASEGT. The CDR3 contains 15 residues. The V and J ends lost 4 bases and 0 bases, in that order; junction bases with no gene match: 2.

This clonotype appeared a single time. The V and J genes are TRBV20-1 and TRBJ2-5, with D perhaps TRBD1 (7 bases). CDR1 and CDR2 (germline): DFQATT, SNEGSKA (reference sequence). The CDR3 spans 14 residues. Deletions cut 0 bases from V and 3 bases from J, with 11 bases between. The CDR3 sequence is CSARERDSEETQYF. For the CDR3, the DNA is TGCAGTGCTAGAGAGCGGGACAGTGAAGAGACCCAGTACTTC.

In its sample, this clonotype was seen many times. The gene calls are TRBV7-8 and TRBJ1-6, with TRBD1 matching 10 bases. There are 14 residues in the CDR3. V gave up 4 bases and J gave up 17 bases; unmatched junction bases: 11. Looked up from germline, CDR1 is SGHVS and CDR2 is FQNEAQ. CDR3 in amino acids: CASSSGQGYGEIHF. In DNA, the CDR3 is TGTGCCAGCAGCTCGGGACAGGGGTACGGAGAGATCCACTTT.

The chain carries TRBV14 and TRBJ2-7; TRBD2 aligns across 8 bases. V lost 4 bases to trimming and J lost 3 bases; unmatched junction nucleotides: 5. CDR3 length: 14 amino acids. CDR1 SGHDN and CDR2 FVKESK come from the germline V gene. DNA of the CDR3: TGTGCCAGCAGCCCGGCGGGGGGCGGCTACGAGCAGTACTTC. Protein: CASSPAGGGYEQYF. The full variable domain, its missing parts supplied by reference TRBV14 and TRBJ2-7, is EAGVTQFPSHSVIEKGQTVTLRCDPISGHDNLYWYRRVMGKEIKFLLHFVKESKQDESGMPNNRFLAERTGGTYSTLKVQPAELEDSGVYFCASSPAGGGYEQYFGPGTRLTVT.

This clonotype was observed at least ten times. CDR3 loop: CASSPGGQGGISNQPQHF. The DNA for the CDR3 is TGTGCCAGCAGTCCCGGCGGGCAGGGGGGGATCAGCAATCAGCCCCAGCATTTT. J is TRBJ1-5 and V is TRBV6-2 or TRBV6-3, with 7 bases lining up with TRBD1. Trimming removed 5 bases from V and 1 base from J; junction bases left unmatched: 14. Germline V gene data show CDR1 as MNHEY and CDR2 as SVGEGT. The CDR3 loop spans 18 amino acids.

Worth noting for this clonotype: A much more abundant neighbour one base away suggests this may be a read error. The chain combines TRBV24-1 with TRBJ1-2; D uncertain. The CDR3 is 14 amino acids. Germline V lookup: CDR1 KGHDR, CDR2 SFDVKD. Trimming took 3 bases from V and 2 from J, leaving 9 bases between them. The CDR3 protein is CATSDATMNYGYTF. CDR3 sequence (DNA): TGTGCCACCAGTGATGCGACAATGAACTATGGCTACACCTTC.

This rearrangement joins TRBV5-8 to TRBJ2-3, with D unclear. Germline V CDR1 and CDR2: SGHTS, YDEGEE. The CDR3 contains 14 residues. V was shortened by 5 bases and J by 1 base, with 11 bases between the two germline ends. The DNA for the CDR3 is TGTGCCAGCAGATCCGACTGGGGCACAGATACGCAGTATTTT. Translating it yields CASRSDWGTDTQYF.

This clonotype occurred a few times. The J gene is TRBJ1-2, the V gene TRBV7-9; D is perhaps TRBD1 (5 bases). The CDR3 length is 15 residues. Germline V CDR1 and CDR2: SEHNR, FQNEAQ (reference sequence). Trimming stripped 0 bases from V and 3 bases from J, with 11 bases between. The CDR3 bases are TGTGCCAGCAGCTTAGCGGCCGGGACGGACTATGGCTACACCTTC. Translating it yields CASSLAAGTDYGYTF.

This clonotype showed up just once. One junction end disagrees with the germline gene, perhaps due to a read error. For the CDR3, the DNA is TGTACCATCGACAGGGACGGCAATGAGCAGTTCTTC. Its translation: CTIDRDGNEQFF. The rearrangement uses TRBV10-3 and TRBJ2-1, with TRBD1 identical over 7 bases. The CDR3 is 12 residues long. CDR1 is ENHRY, CDR2 SYGVKD, per germline.

At least ten counts were recorded for this clonotype. The rearrangement uses TRBV7-2 and TRBJ2-3; D might be TRBD2 (7 bases). The length of the CDR3 is 15 residues. Trimming took off 2 bases at V and 6 bases at J, with 15 bases between the two ends. Germline lookup yields CDR1 SGHTA and CDR2 FQGNSA. CDR3 bases: TGTGCCAGCAGCTTAATGGGGGGGCCTACCGATACGCAGTATTTT. Its translation: CASSLMGGPTDTQYF.

V usage is TRBV7-2 and J usage is TRBJ2-7, with 8 bases that match TRBD2. J lost 1 base, V lost 4 bases, and 9 bases had no gene match. The CDR3 extends over 16 amino acids. The V gene's germline CDR1 is SGHTA and CDR2 FQGNSA. The CDR3 DNA reads TGTGCCAGCAGCTCCCTAAGCGGGGGTTCGTCCTACGAGCAGTACTTC. Protein sequence: CASSSLSGGSSYEQYF.

This clonotype was found many times. The chain has TRBV28 and TRBJ2-7, with D maybe TRBD1 (6 bases). V lost 7 bases and J lost 4, with 14 bases in between. From germline, CDR1 is MDHEN and CDR2 SYDVKM. The CDR3 loop spans 13 amino acids. CDR3 bases: TGTGCCAGCAACACCGGGACACTTTACGAGCAGTACTTC. This encodes CASNTGTLYEQYF.

This clonotype was recorded many times. The V call is TRBV5-1, the J call TRBJ2-3, with D possibly TRBD1 on 6 matching bases. The CDR3 has 15 amino acids. Germline CDR1 is SGHRS and CDR2 is YFSETQ. V shed 3 bases and J shed 5 bases, with 16 bases lying between them. The CDR3 region is CASSWGRASGDTQYF. CDR3 nucleotide sequence: TGCGCCAGCAGCTGGGGGCGGGCAAGCGGAGATACGCAGTATTTT.

This clonotype has ten or more counts. The chain joins TRBV30 to TRBJ1-4; 9 bases agree with TRBD1. The germline V gene encodes CDR1 GTSNPN and CDR2 SVGIG (reference sequence). This CDR3 spans 13 amino acids. V lost 5 bases to trimming and J lost 4 bases; unmatched junction nucleotides: 2. Written as DNA, the CDR3 is TGTGCCTGGGCGACAGGGGGTAATGAAAAACTGTTTTTT. Translation gives CAWATGGNEKLFF.

For this clonotype: The DNA is left out, because the CDR3 cannot be placed on it with certainty; the CDR3 is given as TCRdb lists it. V gene TRBV7-9 combines with J gene TRBJ2-7; the listed D gene, TRBD2, was not tested against the DNA. CDR1 is SEHNR and CDR2 is FQNEAQ in the germline V gene (reference sequence). The CDR3 totals 18 residues, both ends included. The CDR3 loop reads CASSFYICSARVTYEQYF.

The chain links TRBV5-6 to TRBJ2-1; D remains unclear. Germline V gene data show CDR1 as SGHDT and CDR2 as YYEEEE. The V and J ends lost 4 bases and 8 bases respectively, with 10 bases between them. This CDR3 has 12 residues. CDR3 DNA sequence: TGTGCCAGCAGCCTTACTGGTGATGAGCAGTTCTTC. Its protein is CASSLTGDEQFF.

This clonotype occurred a few times. CDR3 protein: CASSSYPGTSVQETQYF. The CDR3 nucleotides are TGTGCCAGCAGCTCTTATCCCGGGACTAGCGTACAAGAGACCCAGTACTTC. This chain connects TRBV4-2 to TRBJ2-5; 10 bases line up with TRBD2. The germline V gene encodes CDR1 LGHNA and CDR2 YNFKEQ. This CDR3 contains 17 residues. V shed 5 bases and J 2 bases; nucleotides not matched to a gene: 11.

With respect to this clonotype: A junction end diverges from the germline sequence, so it may reflect a read error. V is TRBV5-1 and J is TRBJ1-2; possibly TRBD1 for D (5 bases). This CDR3 has 17 amino acids. The germline CDR1 and CDR2 sequences are SGHRS and YFSETQ. This CDR3 is CASSLPTIKDRRDGYTF. The CDR3 DNA sequence: TGTGCCAGCAGCTTGCCCACAATAAAAGACAGACGGGATGGCTACACCTTC.

Details on this clonotype: This may be a read error: a much more frequent sequence differs by one nucleotide. The chain combines TRBV20-1 with TRBJ1-2; no definite D call. V shed 0 bases and J shed 3 bases, with 14 bases lying between them. Germline V gene lookup returns CDR1 DFQATT and CDR2 SNEGSKA (reference sequence). This CDR3 region has 15 residues. DNA of the CDR3: TGCAGTGCTAGAGATCGCCAGACGGACCACTATGGCTACACCTTC. It translates to CSARDRQTDHYGYTF.

The chain links TRBV28 to TRBJ1-1; no clear D gene. CDR1 and CDR2 from the germline V gene are MDHEN and SYDVKM. Trimming pared 7 bases from V and 0 bases from J, leaving 12 bases between. This CDR3 has 14 residues. The CDR3 loop reads CASIRSFMNTEAFF. In DNA, the CDR3 is TGTGCCAGCATAAGGAGCTTCATGAACACTGAAGCTTTCTTT.